A selection of T cell receptor beta chains follows, all from one sample in a study of blood T cell repertoires in COVID-19. The data were produced by immunoSEQ multiplex PCR, yet TCRdb's version contains in-frame clones alone and is incomplete. The sample yields 150,000 to 200,000 clones, approximately 90% seen once. The source material was peripheral blood. The receptors here all came from a man between 18 and 35 years old who had recovered from COVID-19. The CDR3 runs from the conserved cysteine through the conserved F or W. The D gene is left open where the match is weak. For some rows the clone size is stated as once, few or many, or as a class when expanded; others skip it.

>TRBJ2-7|TRBD1|TRBV7-9|once
CASSLQRTGGSEQYF
TGTGCCAGCAGCTTACAGAGGACAGGGGGTTCCGAGCAGTACTTC
>TRBJ1-1|TRBD1|TRBV7-2|once
CASTLQGRANTEAFF
TGTGCCAGCACCTTACAGGGGCGGGCTAACACTGAAGCTTTCTTT
>TRBJ1-5|TRBD1|TRBV2|NA
CASSTYRGGNQPQHF
TGTGCCAGCAGTACCTACAGGGGCGGGAATCAGCCCCAGCATTTT
>TRBJ1-4|NA|TRBV9|once
CASSTQGGGVNEKLFF
TGTGCCAGCAGCACTCAGGGCGGCGGCGTAAATGAAAAACTGTTTTTT
>TRBJ2-5|TRBD1|TRBV6-5|NA
CASRGQVGETQYF
TGTGCCAGCAGGGGACAGGTCGGAGAGACCCAGTACTTC
>TRBJ2-1|TRBD2|TRBV7-3|NA
CASSGRASHDEQFF
TGTGCCAGCAGCGGGAGGGCCAGTCACGATGAGCAGTTCTTC
>TRBJ1-1|NA|TRBV3-1/TRBV3-2|NA
CASSQGALGGAEAFF
TGTGCCAGCAGCCAAGGGGCTTTGGGAGGGGCTGAAGCTTTCTTT
>TRBJ2-1|TRBD2|TRBV28|NA
CASSLSTSGNYYNEQFF
TGTGCCAGCAGTTTAAGCACTAGCGGAAACTACTACAATGAGCAGTTCTTC
>TRBJ2-1|TRBD2|TRBV7-3|NA
CASSPGLGHNEQFF
TGTGCCAGCAGCCCGGGACTAGGTCACAATGAGCAGTTCTTC
>TRBJ1-2|NA|TRBV9|few
CASSVGQRYGYTF
TGTGCCAGCAGCGTAGGACAGCGCTATGGCTACACCTTC
>TRBJ2-7|TRBD1|TRBV5-1|few
CASSDRNSYEQYF
TGCGCCAGCTCGGACAGGAACTCCTACGAGCAGTACTTC
>TRBJ1-2|TRBD1|TRBV25-1|few
CASSELTGKDYGYTF
TGTGCCAGCAGTGAGTTGACAGGGAAGGACTATGGCTACACCTTC
>TRBJ2-5|TRBD1|TRBV5-5|NA
CASSFTGDETQYF
TGTGCCAGCAGCTTTACAGGGGATGAGACCCAGTACTTC
>TRBJ1-4|NA|TRBV28|NA
CASSQGHRPEKLFF
TGTGCCAGCAGCCAGGGACATAGACCCGAAAAACTGTTTTTT
>TRBJ2-1|TRBD2|TRBV30|NA
CAWGSGTWDEQFF
TGTGCCTGGGGTAGCGGGACGTGGGATGAGCAGTTCTTC
>TRBJ2-2|NA|TRBV28|NA
CASSLAFGELFF
TGTGCCAGCAGTTTAGCGTTCGGGGAGCTGTTTTTT
>TRBJ2-7|TRBD2|TRBV28|NA
CASSLVAGASGYEQYF
TGTGCCAGCAGCCTAGTAGCGGGAGCTTCGGGCTACGAGCAGTACTTC
>TRBJ2-3|TRBD2|TRBV27|NA
CASSFWGLAGGTDTQYF
TGTGCCAGCAGTTTCTGGGGGCTAGCGGGAGGTACAGATACGCAGTATTTT
>TRBJ2-1|NA|TRBV9|once
CASSVTYHEDGQFF
TGTGCCAGCAGCGTAACCTACCACGAGGATGGGCAGTTCTTC
>TRBJ1-2|NA|TRBV6-5|NA
CASRPVTGGYTF
TGTGCCAGCAGGCCGGTTACGGGTGGCTACACCTTC
>TRBJ1-2|NA|TRBV6-2/TRBV6-3|NA
CASSYLAYGYTF
TGTGCCAGCAGTTACTTGGCCTATGGCTACACCTTC
>TRBJ2-3|TRBD1|TRBV5-1|NA
CASSPRQGANTQYF
TGCGCCAGCAGCCCGAGACAGGGGGCGAATACGCAGTATTTT
>TRBJ1-2|TRBD1|TRBV7-8|NA
CASSLPGQGVGYTF
TGTGCCAGCAGCTTACCGGGACAGGGGGTGGGCTACACCTTC
>TRBJ2-5|NA|TRBV25-1|NA
CASSEYVGGETQYF
TGTGCCAGCAGTGAATATGTGGGAGGTGAGACCCAGTACTTC
>TRBJ1-6|TRBD1|TRBV10-3|NA
CAISRALTGEESPLHF
TGTGCCATCAGCCGCGCCTTGACAGGGGAGGAATCACCCCTCCACTTT
>TRBJ2-7|NA|TRBV4-1|NA
CASSQALITSEQYF
TGCGCCAGCAGCCAAGCCCTCATTACAAGCGAGCAGTACTTC
>TRBJ1-1|NA|TRBV19|once
CASIPRRENLDTEAFF
TGTGCCAGTATCCCCCGGCGGGAAAATTTGGACACTGAAGCTTTCTTT
>TRBJ1-1|NA|TRBV7-8|NA
CASSLLGREETEAFF
TGTGCCAGCAGCTTATTGGGCAGGGAGGAGACTGAAGCTTTCTTT
>TRBJ2-1|TRBD2|TRBV3-1/TRBV3-2|NA
CASSHRRAGAYNEQFF
TGTGCCAGCAGCCACAGAAGAGCGGGAGCCTACAATGAGCAGTTCTTC
>TRBJ1-1|NA|TRBV12-3/TRBV12-4|NA
CASTTTAPYEAFF
TGTGCCAGCACCACGACAGCACCCTACGAAGCTTTCTTT
>TRBJ2-5|TRBD2|TRBV3-1/TRBV3-2|NA
CASSQDKGLAGPQETQYF
TGTGCCAGCAGCCAAGATAAAGGACTAGCGGGACCACAAGAGACCCAGTACTTC
>TRBJ2-7|NA|TRBV5-1|NA
CASSLGLQSYEQYF
TGCGCCAGCAGCTTGGGACTCCAAAGCTACGAGCAGTACTTC
>TRBJ2-1|TRBD1|TRBV19|NA
CASSTLGTGTYNEQFF
TGTGCCAGTAGTACTCTTGGGACAGGAACCTACAATGAGCAGTTCTTC
>TRBJ2-1|NA|TRBV5-1|NA
CASSLGDSYNEQFF
TGCGCCAGCAGCTTGGGCGACAGTTACAATGAGCAGTTCTTC
>TRBJ1-6|NA|TRBV6-6|NA
CASSLVGAGHGRSPLHF
TGTGCCAGCAGTCTAGTGGGGGCAGGACACGGACGTTCACCCCTCCACTTT
>TRBJ1-1|TRBD1|TRBV3-1/TRBV3-2|few
CASRKGQGGLNTEAFF
TGTGCCAGCAGAAAGGGACAGGGGGGACTGAACACTGAAGCTTTCTTT
>TRBJ1-5|NA|TRBV5-1|NA
CASRTEVGQPQHF
TGCGCCAGCAGGACAGAGGTCGGTCAGCCCCAGCATTTT
>TRBJ2-3|NA|TRBV7-9|NA
CASSLGLTETRKDTQYF
TGTGCCAGCAGCTTAGGACTCACCGAGACTAGGAAGGATACGCAGTATTTT
>TRBJ2-7|TRBD1|TRBV28|once
CASSTPGQVYEQYF
TGTGCCAGCAGCACTCCGGGACAGGTATACGAGCAGTACTTC
>TRBJ2-7|TRBD2|TRBV5-8|NA
CASSLVGAGVYIRQQYF
TGTGCCAGCAGCTTGGTGGGAGCGGGAGTCTATATACGCCAGCAGTACTTC
>TRBJ2-7|TRBD2|TRBV6-2/TRBV6-3|NA
CASSYSFIGASGTYEQYF
TGTGCCAGCAGTTACTCGTTCATTGGGGCTAGCGGTACCTACGAGCAGTACTTC
>TRBJ1-5|TRBD1|TRBV28|NA
CASSLRPQGAQPQHF
TGTGCCAGCAGTTTACGGCCCCAGGGGGCGCAGCCCCAGCATTTT
>TRBJ2-5|NA|TRBV2|NA
CASSGPRTGGETQYF
TGTGCCAGCAGTGGCCCTCGGACAGGAGGGGAGACCCAGTACTTC
>TRBJ2-7|NA|TRBV30|NA
CAWSTGYEQYF
TGTGCCTGGAGCACAGGCTACGAGCAGTACTTC
>TRBJ1-1|NA|TRBV28|NA
CASSLIQGTTEAFF
TGTGCCAGCAGTTTAATACAGGGTACCACTGAAGCTTTCTTT